This T cell receptor (beta chain) originates from a study of T cell responses to AZD1222 COVID-19 vaccine. Turning to the study itself: Pooled together were second doses at about 4 or about 12 weeks.

Study-level points and caveats: Of the AZD1222 recipients, only five to seven were seropositive at baseline.

Points on this clone: Its antigen is currently unknown.

Here immunoSEQ multiplex PCR was the method, and the copy in TCRdb shows in-frame clones only, minus some. The sample yields over 50,000 clones, 75% to 90% seen once. The CDR3 runs to 14 residues. The J segment lost 3 bases and the V segment lost 4 bases, leaving 5 bases of the junction unmatched. Germline CDR1 reads WSHSY; CDR2 reads SAAADI. This chain uses TRBV10-2 with TRBJ1-2, with 7 bases identical to TRBD1. Material: peripheral blood, obtained on day 0 of AZD1222 vaccination. The sequence derives from an adult in good health. The CDR3 region has the DNA TGCGCCAGCAGTGTCAGGGGGAAAGACTATGGCTACACCTTC. Protein product: CASSVRGKDYGYTF.